This T cell receptor (beta chain) was sequenced during a study of cytomegalovirus exposure and HLA in healthy donors (dated by TCRdb to 2015 to 2018). Broadly, across the study: According to an earlier analysis of 587 of the donors, 150 million to 200 million T cells yielded roughly 110 million unique TCR beta sequences and approximately 300 Gb of sequence data. An early release covering around 630 HLA-typed donors comprised about 290 gigabases of sequencing data and roughly 86 million unique TCR sequences. The genetic ancestry cluster associated with self-reported Caucasian donors included 81% of the 398 genotyped donors. The aim of the study was to test whether cataloging public T cell receptors could identify signatures of past pathogen exposure. Using immunosequencing, the study profiled T cell repertoires from fewer than 700 subjects and related those repertoires to cytomegalovirus serostatus. Along with the 666-subject first cohort, a separate validation cohort of over a hundred different subjects was used. High-throughput TCR immunosequencing, statistical association of individual TCRs with disease status, and machine learning were combined to predict cytomegalovirus infection status. A later analysis re-examined previously published TCR beta repertoires from 500 to 700 donors and added high-resolution HLA genotyping to investigate patterns of TCR occurrence. In the later analysis, no new phenotypic data were used to find candidate immune exposures; instead, reliance was placed on TCR beta sequences and their occurrence across donors. An earlier analysis of some 500 of the donors used high-throughput TCR beta sequencing to judge whether each TCR beta V gene segment behaved as functional or pseudogenic. Alongside the repertoire data, information on donor age, sex, ethnicity and CMV serostatus was compiled. A later genetic analysis used genome-wide SNP genotypes for about 65% of the roughly 670 donors, treating that subset as a discovery cohort. Every repertoire in the discovery cohort had been generated on one and the same sequencing platform. Class I and class II HLA loci were covered by the typing at four-digit resolution. The number of donors typed differed by locus, with roughly 629-640 for A, B, C, DRB1 and DQB1, about 500 for DQA1, some 570 for DPA1, and over 400 for DPB1. Roughly 5 DR-DQ haplotypes were handled as single units for association and clustering, since linkage in the cohort was strong. Among almost 400 genotyped donors of the cohort, an average of about 240,000 unique TCR beta nucleotide sequences were sequenced per donor, roughly 18% of them non-productive.

Relative to germline, V is 1 base shorter and J is 3 bases shorter, with 10 bases between their ends. Inclusive of the bounding cysteine and phenylalanine, the CDR3 is 14 residues long. This entry keeps only the CDR3 DNA: 42 bases, framed from base 1. The CDR1 and CDR2 encoded by the germline V gene are MGHDK and SYGVNS. Points the paper makes about the study in general: According to a later analysis, parvovirus B19, influenza, CMV and Epstein-Barr virus appeared linked to several top co-occurrence clusters. A later analysis found that TCR association rates varied across HLA loci, with DRB1 alleles showing the most associated TCRs and HLA-C alleles the fewest. Because the 87-base-pair reads could not distinguish some IMGT-functional V segments, including TRBV6-2 and TRBV6-3, those segments were excluded. The only immune exposure information available for the cohort was CMV serostatus. Some 15 rarely observed V segments, including chromosome 9 orphons, were excluded from the earlier analysis of several hundred of the donors because counts were too low. Because HLA typing was missing for some donors at each locus, association tests included only the typed subset. A later analysis found that HLA-associated TCR beta chains were more clonally expanded and had lower generation probabilities than equally common non-associated chains. It was suggested by the authors that the approach could potentially be generalized to other disease states and immunological phenotypes. Most TCR sequences were seen in very few donors, while some public TCRs were found in many individuals. In an earlier analysis of some 550 of the donors, most TCR beta V segments were observed in productive rearrangements about 87% or about 30% of the time, broadly matching IMGT annotations. At a false discovery rate of 0.05, a later analysis linked under 20,000 TCR beta sequences to specific HLA alleles. A group of highly shared sequence variants was considered likely to be a technical artifact of the sequencing pipeline. The cohort was sequenced for TCR beta chains only, and without alpha or paired-chain data the features that could be detected were limited. Sequencing depth was assumed to be roughly uniform across donors in the presence/absence analyses, though that assumption may not hold. Strong co-occurrence of HLA alleles, especially DR and DQ, made assigning TCR associations to individual alleles difficult. V-gene and J-gene trimming of TCR beta chains was associated with a missense DCLRE1C variant in a later genetic analysis, and the association was replicated in an independent cohort. Correlated functional status among segregating V segments might reflect linkage disequilibrium, but an unknown experimental factor could not be ruled out. Compared with the approximately 700-donor mean, donors in an Asian-associated ancestry cluster had fewer N-insertions in productive TCRs, according to a later genetic analysis. Cytomegalovirus status was reported to be diagnosed by the classifier with high specificity and sensitivity in both the original and validation cohorts. A few of the identified cytomegalovirus-associated TCR beta chains were confirmed in vitro to be specific for cytomegalovirus antigens. In the study, some 160 TCR beta chains were listed as associated with cytomegalovirus. A further reported finding was that TCR beta sequences accurately predicted the HLA-A and HLA-B alleles for most subjects in the first cohort. According to a later analysis, most CMV-associated TCR beta chains appeared to be HLA-restricted, and the HLA associations seemed to be driven largely by CMV exposure.

In the case of this clone: It has no known antigen specificity. No much larger clone exists at a distance of one base, and base qualities are not known.

The cohort consisted of 650 to 850 healthy bone marrow donors. All cohort members were sampled while nominally healthy, although unrecorded immune exposures were likely present. The donor was CMV seronegative and belonged to the group of over 350 seronegative cohort members. Each donor provided a peripheral blood sample, and peripheral blood mononuclear cells were used for TCR beta sequencing. The Qiagen DNeasy Blood Extraction Kit was used to extract genomic DNA from the blood cell samples. Library preparation employed the immunoSEQ multiplex PCR assay. For the multiplex PCR, a mixture combining 60 forward primers for TCR Vbeta segments and 13 reverse primers for TCR Jbeta segments was used. The CDR3 region of rearranged TCR beta genes was amplified from genomic DNA by a multiplex PCR assay. The Illumina HiSeq System was used to sequence the amplified TCR beta libraries as 87-base-pair reads. In the paper's pipeline: Across the 500 to 850 repertoires, a later analysis counted around 80 million unique TCR beta chains, approximately 12 million of which were shared by at least two donors. Raw reads were error-corrected and collapsed into unique sequences by a nearest-neighbor algorithm in which closely related sequences were merged to remove PCR and sequencing errors. Alignment of CDR3 sequences to IMGT reference sequences was used to assign V, D and J gene segments. For a sequence to be retained, at least a six-nucleotide match to both a V gene segment and a J gene segment was required. A rearrangement was called productive if the CDR3 had no stop codons and remained in frame with V and J, and every other rearrangement was called non-productive. Following IMGT convention, CDR3 was defined as the stretch from the second conserved V-encoded cysteine to the conserved J-encoded phenylalanine. The earlier analysis of more than 450 of the donors excluded sequences that lacked an unambiguous match to a single V gene segment. An earlier analysis of a few hundred of the donors called V segments functional above 56.7% productive rearrangements and segregating when the between-donor standard deviation exceeded 5%. A statistical classification framework was built to diagnose cytomegalovirus status from the catalog of TCR beta chain sequences. V and J gene assignment, in a later analysis, came from comparing TCR nucleotide sequences with IMGT/GENE-DB human TR gene sequences. In a later analysis, CDR3 sequences and most-parsimonious VDJ recombination scenarios were assigned using the TCRdist pipeline. In a later analysis, every TCR beta chain was defined by the combination of its CDR3 amino acid sequence and its V-gene family, and reads without a unique V-gene family were dropped. As a way to deal with suspected cross-contamination and a sequencing artifact, a later analysis dropped roughly 600 nucleotide sequences that were highly shared and had low generation probability. A later analysis calculated a clonal expansion index for each public chain from normalized within-repertoire ranks of inferred template counts. A later analysis computed generation probabilities with a VDJ recombination model fitted to out-of-frame rearrangements, and checked the results against IGoR. Hypergeometric tests were used in a later analysis to score TCR-TCR, TCR-HLA and TCR-CMV co-occurrence, with a repertoire-size bias correction applied to the TCR pairs. A later analysis estimated false discovery rates by permuting HLA or CMV assignments 20 times. In a later analysis, co-occurring TCRs were grouped with DBSCAN, and TCRdist sequence similarity was added when clustering was performed within HLA-allele-positive subsets. For co-occurrence clustering, repertoires with fewer than 30,000 or more than 120,000 public chains were excluded, along with roughly 5 repertoires with anomalous nucleotide sharing. TCRdb mirrors the immuneACCESS table, restricted to in-frame sequences. Some clones are absent from its copies; in checked studies, under half trace to an unresolved V gene, and the reason for the others is unknown. From that table come the V and J calls and clone size; the DNA was used to work out D and trimming. The sample has under 80,000 clones on record, 75% of them singletons. The ten top clones hold roughly 7.2% of the sample.

Source material: PBMCs. The sequence links TRBV25-1 to TRBJ2-7; the D gene assignment is ambiguous. This receptor was obtained from a woman in her thirties or forties in good health and CMV-seronegative. The nucleotides read TGTGCCAGCAGTGAATTAGACACCGTCTACGAGCAGTACTTC. It specifies CASSELDTVYEQYF.